This TCR delta chain derives from a study of γδ T cells in repeated Plasmodium falciparum infection. Overall study: Malian repertoires were sampled cross-sectionally without transmission and longitudinally through febrile malaria.

The CDR3 has 17 residues. Germline V gene lookup returns CDR1 GEAIGNYY and CDR2 EKD. J lost 1 base, V lost 2 bases, and 9 bases had no gene match. TCRdb re-called the multiplex PCR reads using CATT. The data hold over 90,000 delta-chain clones, with less than 1% observed a single time. Vgamma9/Vdelta2+ and Vdelta2-negative gammadelta T cells were flow-sorted from PBMC for bulk sequencing. This clone was detected ten times or more. Sequencing input: gamma-delta T cells from blood. This clonotype was sampled from a pool of human donors (malaria-infected and uninfected, not separated). The chain has TRDV2 and TRDJ1; 10 bases map to TRDD3. The CDR3 bases are TGTGCCTGTGACATACTGGGGGATGGACAGATCACCGATAAACTCATCTTT. Its translation is CACDILGDGQITDKLIF.